This record looks at one TCR beta chain sequence and its context. Antigen specificity is unknown. One junction end does not reproduce the germline sequence, and a read error may be involved. Researchers took RNA transcripts and amplified the TCR beta CDR3 regions from them. TCR CDR3 underwent first-round RT-PCR with the HTBI primer set. TCRdb re-analysed the multiplex PCR reads in MiXCR, keeping a single row per CDR3 protein. Of about 26,000 distinct CDR3 sequences in the sample, roughly 45% are singletons; the top ten hold 10%. This CDR3 is 13 amino acids long. Germline values: CDR1 SGHAT, CDR2 FQNNGV. The entry originates in a study of T cells in Graves' hyperthyroidism and ophthalmopathy. General study results and limits: In the analysis, a 13 V-J model separated ophthalmopathy from stable hyperthyroidism. Most clonotypes expanded in thyroid above 0.001 were likewise present in blood.

The PBMCs were taken from about 9.7 ml of fresh peripheral blood. Sequenced material: blood. The receptor was isolated from a woman younger than 45 with Graves' hyperthyroidism. The chain has TRBV11-2 and TRBJ1-1; 8 bases map to TRBD1. In DNA form, the CDR3 reads TGTGCCAGTAACCCAGGGCTGGGACAGGAAGTTTTCTTT. The encoded protein is CASNPGLGQEVFF.